Below are 30 T cell receptor beta chains sequenced from a single sample in a study of cytomegalovirus exposure and HLA in healthy donors. Amplification used 60 Vbeta primers and 13 Jbeta primers. The repertoire was sequenced with immunoSEQ multiplex PCR; TCRdb's copy has only in-frame clones and lacks some. The sample lists about 150,000 clones; 82% were seen once. Source material: PBMCs. These receptors were collected from a woman aged 45 to 65 in good health and CMV-seropositive.

The chain links TRBV30 to TRBJ1-4; the match to TRBD1 covers 10 bases. Unmatched junction bases numbered 5, after V lost 3 bases and J lost 7 bases. The CDR3 totals 14 residues. The germline CDR1 and CDR2 sequences are GTSNPN and SVGIG (reference sequence). This chain's CDR3 is CAWRVGQGSEKLFF. CDR3 sequence (DNA): TGTGCCTGGAGAGTGGGACAGGGGAGTGAAAAACTGTTTTTT.

In its sample, this clone was seen a few times. CDR3 nucleotides: TGCGCCAGCAGCTTGGAGGGGTACACAGATACGCAGTATTTT. This encodes CASSLEGYTDTQYF. The V call is TRBV5-1, the J call TRBJ2-3, with TRBD1 as a possible D gene (5 bases). The V gene lost 0 bases and the J gene lost 2 bases, with 7 bases spanning the gap. The CDR3 is 14 amino acids. Germline CDR1 reads SGHRS; CDR2 reads YFSETQ.

This clone was seen just once. The chain carries TRBV5-5 and TRBJ2-7, with D possibly being TRBD1 (5 bases). The CDR3 spans 15 residues. The V gene's germline CDR1 is SGHKS and CDR2 YYEKEE (reference sequence). V was clipped by 0 bases and J by 0 bases, with 10 bases between them. The CDR3 sequence: CASSLATDSSYEQYF. CDR3 bases: TGTGCCAGCAGCTTGGCTACCGACAGCTCCTACGAGCAGTACTTC.

CDR3 nucleotides: TGCGCCACCCTCTCACCTCCGGGACAGGAGAACACCGGGGAGCTGTTTTTT. It translates to CATLSPPGQENTGELFF. This chain uses TRBV10-1 with TRBJ2-2; TRBD1 agrees at 8 bases. This CDR3 region has 17 residues. Germline V CDR1 and CDR2: WNHNN, SYGVQD (reference sequence). After removal of 10 bases from V and 1 base from J, the junction contained 14 bases not matched to a gene.

This chain joins TRBV5-1 and TRBJ2-3, with 10 bases that match TRBD2. The length of the CDR3 is 15 residues. CDR1 and CDR2 from the germline V gene are SGHRS and YFSETQ. V lost 1 base to trimming and J lost 3 bases; unmatched junction nucleotides: 2. This CDR3 is CASSLSSGRTDTQYF. The CDR3 nucleotides read TGCGCCAGCAGCTTGAGTAGCGGGAGGACAGATACGCAGTATTTT.

The chain combines TRBV7-6 with TRBJ2-3; the D gene is possibly TRBD2 (5 bases). The CDR3 is 15 residues long. The V end lost 0 bases, the J end lost 6 bases, and 13 bases lay between the germline ends. Germline V lookup: CDR1 SGHVS, CDR2 FNYEAQ. CDR3 sequence (DNA): TGTGCCAGCAGCTTAGCGGCCCTCCCGGGGGATACGCAGTATTTT. Its protein is CASSLAALPGDTQYF.

V and J are TRBV5-4 and TRBJ1-1, with TRBD1 matching 9 bases. Losses at the gene ends were 4 bases for V and 1 base for J; bases not matched to a gene: 8. Germline CDR1 and CDR2: SGHNT and YYREEE (reference sequence). The CDR3 covers 16 residues. This chain's CDR3 is CASSVRTGATNTEAFF. The CDR3 bases are TGTGCCAGCAGCGTGCGGACAGGGGCAACGAACACTGAAGCTTTCTTT. The variable domain in full, completed from reference TRBV5-4 and TRBJ1-1, reads ETGVTQSPTHLIKTRGQQVTLRCSSQSGHNTVSWYQQALGQGPQFIFQYYREEENGRGNFPPRFSGLQFPNYSSELNVNALELDDSALYLCASSVRTGATNTEAFFGQGTRLTVV.

This rearrangement joins TRBV29-1 to TRBJ1-2; 8 bases match TRBD1. The junction had 9 bases not matched to a gene; V was cut back by 8 bases and J by 7 bases. From germline, CDR1 is SQVTM and CDR2 ANQGSEA. The CDR3 totals 12 residues. CDR3 residues: CSILDREGGYTF. The CDR3, as DNA: TGCAGCATCTTGGACAGGGAAGGTGGCTACACCTTC.

The chain recombines TRBV20-1 with TRBJ1-1; D ambiguous. The germline V and J ends were trimmed by 6 bases and 8 bases, with 7 bases remaining between them. This CDR3 has 9 amino acids. In germline, CDR1 is DFQATT, CDR2 SNEGSKA (reference sequence). The DNA for the CDR3 is TGCAGTGCCCCGGGGGAAGCTTTCTTT. Protein product: CSAPGEAFF.

This clone was seen more than once but under ten times. The chain has TRBV6-1 and TRBJ2-2, with 9 nucleotides matching TRBD2. Germline CDR1 reads MNHNS; CDR2 reads SASEGT. The J segment lost 3 bases and the V segment lost 6 bases, leaving 2 bases of the junction unmatched. The length of the CDR3 is 14 residues. The CDR3 here is CASRERGDTGELFF. CDR3 DNA: TGTGCCAGCAGGGAGCGGGGGGACACCGGGGAGCTGTTTTTT.

The rearrangement uses TRBV19 and TRBJ1-5; D uncertain. The germline V and J ends were trimmed by 3 bases and 7 bases, with 13 bases remaining between them. Germline V CDR1 and CDR2: LNHDA, SQIVND (reference sequence). The CDR3 consists of 14 residues. The DNA of the CDR3 is TGTGCCAGTAGTATGTCGGCGGGGTACCAGCCCCAGCATTTT. Protein: CASSMSAGYQPQHF.

The gene calls are TRBV7-9 and TRBJ2-1, with TRBD2 identical over 14 bases. This CDR3 comprises 15 residues. The V segment lost 5 bases and the J segment 8 bases; nucleotides outside the gene matches: 5. CDR1 SEHNR and CDR2 FQNEAQ come from the germline V gene (reference sequence). As DNA, the CDR3 is TGTGCCAGCAGCCCGACTAGCGGGGGGGCCTATGAGCAGTTCTTC. This encodes CASSPTSGGAYEQFF. The complete variable domain, with remaining parts taken from reference TRBV7-9 and TRBJ2-1, reads DTGVSQNPRHKITKRGQNVTFRCDPISEHNRLYWYRQTLGQGPEFLTYFQNEAQLEKSRLLSDRFSAERPKGSFSTLEIQRTEQGDSAMYLCASSPTSGGAYEQFFGPGTRLTVL.

The V and J genes are TRBV27 and TRBJ2-5; 9 bases are shared with TRBD1. The J call is doubtful: the DNA matches TRBJ2-7 better. This CDR3 comprises 12 residues. Per the germline V gene, CDR1 is MNHEY and CDR2 is SMNVEV (reference sequence). The CDR3 spells CASRTGAYEQYF. Written as DNA, the CDR3 is TGTGCCAGCCGGACAGGGGCCTACGAGCAGTACTTC.

The chain couples TRBV2 to TRBJ2-6, with D unclear. Germline values: CDR1 SNHLY, CDR2 FYNNEI. Trimming shortened V by 3 bases and J by 8 bases, and 8 bases separated the two germline ends. CDR3 size: 13 residues. The CDR3 nucleotides read TGTGCCAGCAGTGACCTATCGACCAACGTCCTGACTTTC. It codes for CASSDLSTNVLTF.

This rearrangement joins TRBV5-6 to TRBJ1-3; D unclear. This CDR3 is 13 amino acids long. Trimming shortened V by 1 base and J by 4 bases, and 6 bases separated the two germline ends. The germline gives CDR1 SGHDT, CDR2 YYEEEE. CDR3 region: CASSLFQGNTIYF. As DNA, the CDR3 is TGTGCCAGCAGCTTGTTTCAGGGAAACACCATATATTTT.

This chain uses TRBV7-9 with TRBJ1-2; tentatively, D is TRBD1 (6 bases). Per the germline V gene, CDR1 is SEHNR and CDR2 is FQNEAQ (reference sequence). V lost 5 bases and J lost 5, with 12 bases in between. The CDR3 runs 13 residues. The CDR3 loop reads CASSRTGTYGYTF. DNA for the CDR3: TGTGCCAGCAGCCGTACAGGGACATATGGCTACACCTTC.

This clone has a handful of counts. The CDR3 region has the DNA TGCGCCAGCAGCCGGACTGATAGGGGACAGGGATACGGCGGCTACACCTTC. Its protein is CASSRTDRGQGYGGYTF. The chain has TRBV4-1 and TRBJ1-2, with 9 bases lining up with TRBD1. CDR3 length: 17 residues. CDR1 is MGHRA, CDR2 YSYEKL, per germline. V trimming: 4 bases; J trimming: 8 bases; junction bases outside the gene matches: 17.

This rearrangement joins TRBV6-1 to TRBJ1-3, with a possible D match to TRBD1 (5 bases). The germline V gene has CDR1 MNHNS and CDR2 SASEGT. V lost 8 bases to trimming and J lost 6 bases, with 14 bases between them. This CDR3 spans 13 amino acids. The CDR3 DNA reads TGTGCCAGCCTTATGCCACAGGCAAACACCATATATTTT. Protein sequence: CASLMPQANTIYF.

The gene calls are TRBV5-1 and TRBJ1-1; the D is unclear. CDR1 is SGHRS and CDR2 is YFSETQ in the germline V gene. The CDR3 has 13 residues. The V gene lost 0 bases and the J gene lost 2 bases, with 5 bases spanning the gap. The CDR3 reads CASSLVSNTEAFF. The CDR3 coding sequence is TGCGCCAGCAGCTTGGTCTCTAACACTGAAGCTTTCTTT.

V gene TRBV6-1 combines with J gene TRBJ1-5; 9 bases are a match to TRBD1. Germline CDR1 is MNHNS and CDR2 is SASEGT. The CDR3 consists of 18 residues. V lost 1 base to trimming and J lost 0 bases; unmatched junction nucleotides: 7. CDR3 coding DNA: TGTGCCAGCAGTGAAGACGGACAGGGGCAGTATAGCAATCAGCCCCAGCATTTT. Its translation: CASSEDGQGQYSNQPQHF.

V usage is TRBV29-1 and J usage is TRBJ2-1; perhaps TRBD1 as D (6 bases). Per the germline V gene, CDR1 is SQVTM and CDR2 is ANQGSEA. V was cut by 6 bases and J by 8 bases, with 17 bases left in between. The CDR3 length is 13 residues. CDR3: CSVERQVWHEQFF. The CDR3 DNA sequence: TGCAGCGTGGAGCGACAGGTTTGGCATGAGCAGTTCTTC.

The V and J genes are TRBV5-4 and TRBJ2-7; D uncertain. Trimming took 0 bases from V and 4 from J, leaving 8 bases between them. Per the germline V gene, CDR1 is SGHNT and CDR2 is YYREEE (reference sequence). The CDR3 is 13 residues long. CDR3 loop: CASSLDSHYEQYF. The CDR3 nucleotides read TGTGCCAGCAGCTTGGATTCACATTACGAGCAGTACTTC.

This clone has just one count. The rearrangement uses TRBV28 and TRBJ2-3; 8 bases map to TRBD2. V trimming: 3 bases; J trimming: 0 bases; junction bases outside the gene matches: 8. This CDR3 comprises 17 residues. Germline CDR1 MDHEN, CDR2 SYDVKM. CDR3 DNA: TGTGCCAGCAGTTTGTTGGCGGGGGGTTCTAGCACAGATACGCAGTATTTT. Its translation is CASSLLAGGSSTDTQYF.

The genes are TRBV6-1 and TRBJ2-1; 9 nucleotides line up with TRBD2. The CDR3 is 15 amino acids. From germline, CDR1 is MNHNS and CDR2 SASEGT. With V trimmed by 1 base and J by 7 bases, 5 bases remained unmatched. The CDR3 DNA reads TGTGCCAGCAGTGAAGGAGCTAGCGGGGTTAATGAGCAGTTCTTC. It translates to CASSEGASGVNEQFF.

The genes are TRBV2 and TRBJ1-1, with 10 bases that match TRBD1. CDR1 is SNHLY and CDR2 is FYNNEI in the germline V gene. This CDR3 spans 15 amino acids. With V trimmed by 10 bases and J by 1 base, 9 bases remained unmatched. The CDR3 sequence: CATIPGQGRNTEAFF. As DNA, the CDR3 is TGTGCCACCATACCGGGACAGGGGCGGAACACTGAAGCTTTCTTT.

This chain uses TRBV5-6 with TRBJ1-1, with D perhaps TRBD1 (6 bases). V lost 1 base to trimming and J lost 4 bases, with 8 bases between them. CDR1 and CDR2 (germline): SGHDT, YYEEEE. This CDR3 has 13 residues. The CDR3 DNA reads TGTGCCAGCAGCTTGCAAGGGGGCACTGAAGCTTTCTTT. Encoded protein: CASSLQGGTEAFF.

The chain combines TRBV9 with TRBJ2-1; maybe TRBD1 (5 bases). Trimming pared 4 bases from V and 4 bases from J, leaving 9 bases between. Germline V gives CDR1 SGDLS, CDR2 YYNGEE. CDR3 length: 13 amino acids. The DNA for the CDR3 is TGTGCCAGCAGCTCGACAGCGTACAATGAGCAGTTCTTC. This sequence encodes CASSSTAYNEQFF.

The chain joins TRBV5-8 to TRBJ2-2; maybe TRBD1 (6 bases). The CDR3 has 14 residues. Trimming left V 0 bases short and J 11 bases short, with 14 bases between. The germline CDR1 and CDR2 sequences are SGHTS and YDEGEE. CDR3 protein: CASSLVRGRGELFF. Here the CDR3 DNA reads TGTGCCAGCAGCTTGGTCAGGGGTAGGGGCGAGCTGTTTTTT.

To note about this clone: Other nucleotide sequences in the sample specify the same CDR3. The rearrangement uses TRBV7-3 and TRBJ1-2; 7 positions agree with TRBD1. V lost 8 bases, J lost 5 bases, and 17 bases stayed unmatched. Germline loops: CDR1 SGHTA, CDR2 FQGTGA. The CDR3 totals 16 residues. CDR3 coding DNA: TGTGCCAGCGGCGGTCAGGGGGAGAGCGGCCTATATGGCTACACCTTC. As protein: CASGGQGESGLYGYTF.

This chain links TRBV28 with TRBJ1-1; D perhaps matches TRBD1 (5 bases). This CDR3 has 18 residues. Germline V gene sequence: CDR1 MDHEN, CDR2 SYDVKM. V gave up 7 bases and J gave up 0 bases, with 24 bases separating them. As DNA, the CDR3 is TGTGCCAGCACCCTCGACATGGGCGGGGCAACGATGAACACTGAAGCTTTCTTT. As protein: CASTLDMGGATMNTEAFF. Drawing the rest from reference TRBV28 and TRBJ1-1, the complete variable domain is DVKVTQSSRYLVKRTGEKVFLECVQDMDHENMFWYRQDPGLGLRLIYFSYDVKMKEKGDIPEGYSVSREKKERFSLILESASTNQTSMYLCASTLDMGGATMNTEAFFGQGTRLTVV.